This TCR beta chain is drawn from a study of T cells in Graves' hyperthyroidism and ophthalmopathy. Ten or more counts support this clonotype. Germline CDR1 SGHAT, CDR2 FQNNGV. The V gene end was trimmed by 4 bases and the J gene end by 7 bases; junction bases not matched to a gene: 13. The CDR3 is 16 residues long. Authors of the study amplified TCR beta CDR3 regions from RNA transcripts. RT-PCR in the first round (using the HTBI primer set) targeted the TCR CDR3. TCRdb re-called the multiplex PCR reads through MiXCR, storing one row per CDR3 protein. The data hold about 520,000 distinct CDR3 sequences, with approximately 25% observed a single time.

This chain connects TRBV11-2 to TRBJ1-2; TRBD1 aligns across 9 bases. Sequencing used blood. This receptor was taken from a woman between 25 and 40 years old with Graves' ophthalmopathy. CDR3 coding DNA: TGTGCCAGCAGCTCATCACCGGGACAGGGAGGAGGTGGCTACACCTTC. Protein sequence: CASSSSPGQGGGGYTF.